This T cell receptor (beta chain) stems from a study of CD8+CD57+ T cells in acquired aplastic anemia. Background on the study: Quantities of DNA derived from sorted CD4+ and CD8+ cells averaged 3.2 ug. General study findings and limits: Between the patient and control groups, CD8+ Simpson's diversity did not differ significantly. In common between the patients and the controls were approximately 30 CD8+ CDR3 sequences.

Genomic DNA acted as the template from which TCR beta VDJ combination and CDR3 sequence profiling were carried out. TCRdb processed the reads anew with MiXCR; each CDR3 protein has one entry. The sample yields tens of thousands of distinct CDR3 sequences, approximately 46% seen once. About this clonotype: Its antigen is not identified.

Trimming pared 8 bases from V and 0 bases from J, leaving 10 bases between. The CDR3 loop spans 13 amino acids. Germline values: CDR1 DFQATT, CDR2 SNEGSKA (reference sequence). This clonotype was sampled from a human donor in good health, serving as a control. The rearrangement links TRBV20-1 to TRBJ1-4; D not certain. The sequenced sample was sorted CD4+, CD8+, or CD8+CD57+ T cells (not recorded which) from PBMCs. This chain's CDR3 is CSPSTATNEKLFF. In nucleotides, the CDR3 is TGCAGTCCCTCGACCGCAACTAATGAAAAACTGTTTTTT.